The 10 T cell receptor beta chains reported below all come from one sample, sequenced in a study of OX40 agonist ivuxolimab in advanced cancers. Libraries were prepared by immunoSEQ multiplex PCR; TCRdb keeps only in-frame clonotypes and omits some of them. The sample shows 45,000 to 65,000 clones, 79% of them seen only once. Specimen: CD4+ or CD8+ T cells sorted from blood, collected in a trial of the OX40 agonist ivuxolimab. These receptors originate from an adult with an advanced solid tumor such as melanoma, head and neck, liver or kidney cancer.

This chain links TRBV5-1 with TRBJ1-1, with D hard to call. The germline V gene encodes CDR1 SGHRS and CDR2 YFSETQ. Trimming cost V 4 bases and J 2 bases, with 15 bases left between them. The CDR3 covers 15 residues. This CDR3 reads CASSPLDMSNTEAFF. Written as DNA, the CDR3 is TGCGCCAGCAGCCCGTTAGACATGTCTAACACTGAAGCTTTCTTT.

The rearrangement uses TRBV10-2 and TRBJ1-1; no reliable D call. CDR1 is WSHSY and CDR2 is SAAADI in the germline V gene. The CDR3 loop spans 13 amino acids. The ends were cut back, 6 bases at V and 3 bases at J, with 11 bases in the middle. CDR3 loop: CASSGLPHTEAFF. DNA of the CDR3: TGCGCCAGCAGCGGACTGCCCCACACTGAAGCTTTCTTT.

This sequence joins TRBV29-1 and TRBJ2-5; 8 bases agree with TRBD2. The CDR3 totals 13 residues. In germline, CDR1 is SQVTM, CDR2 ANQGSEA. V shed 3 bases, J shed 5 bases, and the junction held 5 bases outside the gene matches. The DNA for the CDR3 is TGCAGCGTTGACAAGCGGGGGATGGAGACCCAGTACTTC. It encodes CSVDKRGMETQYF.

This sequence joins TRBV10-2 and TRBJ2-1; 7 nucleotides agree with TRBD2. Germline CDR1 reads WSHSY; CDR2 reads SAAADI. This CDR3 contains 12 residues. Here the CDR3 reads CAWGEGRNEQFF. The CDR3 bases are TGCGCGTGGGGGGAGGGCCGGAATGAGCAGTTCTTC.

The gene calls are TRBV2 and TRBJ2-7, with TRBD2 identical over 7 bases. Trimming cost V 3 bases and J 0 bases; bases outside gene matches: 2. Looked up from germline, CDR1 is SNHLY and CDR2 is FYNNEI. The CDR3 covers 14 residues. The DNA of the CDR3 is TGTGCCAGCAGTGAGGGGGGGAGCTCCTACGAGCAGTACTTC. Amino acid sequence: CASSEGGSSYEQYF.

This rearrangement joins TRBV9 to TRBJ1-3; D not certain. There are 14 residues in the CDR3. V was cut by 1 base and J by 0 bases, with 5 bases left in between. Germline CDR1 reads SGDLS; CDR2 reads YYNGEE. The CDR3 reads CASSVRPSGNTIYF. The CDR3 coding sequence is TGTGCCAGCAGCGTAAGACCCTCTGGAAACACCATATATTTT.

There are a few counts of this clone. The rearrangement uses TRBV7-2 and TRBJ2-7; D call uncertain. Trimming took off 4 bases at V and 2 bases at J, with 15 bases between the two ends. The germline gives CDR1 SGHTA, CDR2 FQGNSA. The CDR3 sequence is 15 residues long. CDR3 loop: CASSSTSVQAYEQYF. The CDR3 nucleotides are TGTGCCAGCAGCTCGACTTCAGTTCAGGCCTACGAGCAGTACTTC.

This rearrangement joins TRBV5-1 to TRBJ1-3; D possibly corresponds to TRBD1 (5 bases). This CDR3 is 15 amino acids long. V lost 5 bases to trimming and J lost 0 bases, with 12 bases between them. The germline V gene has CDR1 SGHRS and CDR2 YFSETQ. The CDR3 region is CASRGTVSSGNTIYF. The CDR3 nucleotides are TGCGCCAGCAGGGGGACGGTCAGCTCTGGAAACACCATATATTTT.

CDR3: CASSLAPGANYGYTF. CDR3 nucleotide sequence: TGTGCCAGCAGCTTAGCTCCAGGAGCTAACTATGGCTACACCTTC. The V call is TRBV7-6, the J call TRBJ1-2, with D unresolved. Germline assignment: CDR1 SGHVS and CDR2 FNYEAQ. Trimming removed 0 bases from V and 0 bases from J, with 8 bases in between. The CDR3 totals 15 residues.

The CDR3 sequence: CASSLVSGQGSYEQYF. CDR3 in DNA: TGTGCCAGCAGCTTGGTCTCAGGACAGGGGTCCTACGAGCAGTACTTC. This chain uses TRBV5-5 with TRBJ2-7; TRBD1 matches 9 bases. The V and J ends lost 0 bases and 1 base, in that order; junction bases with no gene match: 5. This CDR3 has 16 amino acids. The germline V gene has CDR1 SGHKS and CDR2 YYEKEE (reference sequence).